The 16 T cell receptor beta chains reported below all come from one sample, sequenced in a study of patients and donors after allogeneic stem cell transplantation. One entry per CDR3 protein, called by TCRdb with MiXCR from the RT-PCR reads. The table lists roughly 940,000 distinct CDR3 sequences, roughly 18% of them singletons. Sequenced: blood, either unsorted or a sorted T cell fraction (not recorded which). Receptors originate from a human donor who was either an allogeneic HSCT recipient or a stem cell or donor lymphocyte infusion donor (not recorded which). It is not recorded whose cells these are; they may come from a transplant donor.

V is TRBV5-1 and J is TRBJ1-4; D is perhaps TRBD1 (6 bases). Germline-derived CDR1 and CDR2 are SGHRS and YFSETQ. The CDR3 length is 15 residues. The germline V and J ends were trimmed by 4 bases and 6 bases, with 16 bases remaining between them. The CDR3 sequence is CASSLGGTTHEKLFF. The CDR3 region has the DNA TGCGCCAGCAGCCTGGGTGGGACAACGCATGAAAAACTGTTTTTT. The whole variable domain, remainder taken from reference TRBV5-1 and TRBJ1-4, is KAGVTQTPRYLIKTRGQQVTLSCSPISGHRSVSWYQQTPGQGLQFLFEYFSETQRNKGNFPGRFSGRQFSNSRSEMNVSTLELGDSALYLCASSLGGTTHEKLFFGSGTQLSVL.

CDR3 nucleotides: TGTGCCAGCAGCTTCTCGCTGGAGATGAATGAAAAACTGTTTTTT. This translates into CASSFSLEMNEKLFF. The chain joins TRBV7-9 to TRBJ1-4, with D unresolved. CDR1 is SEHNR and CDR2 is FQNEAQ in the germline V gene (reference sequence). Trimming pared 3 bases from V and 5 bases from J, leaving 13 bases between. The CDR3 loop spans 15 amino acids.

The J gene is TRBJ1-2, the V gene TRBV9; D is undetermined. This CDR3 is 13 amino acids long. Trimming left V 0 bases short and J 3 bases short, with 6 bases between. The V gene's germline CDR1 is SGDLS and CDR2 YYNGEE. The CDR3, as DNA: TGTGCCAGCAGCGTAGCCGGGGACTATGGCTACACCTTC. Residues: CASSVAGDYGYTF.

The rearrangement joins TRBV9 to TRBJ2-7; the D is unclear. The ends were cut back, 0 bases at V and 3 bases at J, with 10 bases in the middle. CDR3 length: 14 residues. Germline V gene data show CDR1 as SGDLS and CDR2 as YYNGEE. CDR3 protein: CASSVDLGRYEQYF. In DNA, the CDR3 is TGTGCCAGCAGCGTAGACCTTGGGCGCTACGAGCAGTACTTC.

This chain links TRBV7-9 with TRBJ1-1; 7 bases match TRBD1. The V gene end was trimmed by 5 bases and the J gene end by 1 base; junction bases not matched to a gene: 13. Germline assignment: CDR1 SEHNR and CDR2 FQNEAQ (reference sequence). The CDR3 has 17 amino acids. The CDR3 nucleotides are TGTGCCAGCAGCAAACGGACAGGACGAGATTGGAACACTGAAGCTTTCTTT. The encoded protein is CASSKRTGRDWNTEAFF.

This clonotype came up a few times. V gene TRBV4-1 combines with J gene TRBJ2-7, with a possible D match to TRBD2 (5 bases). CDR1 is MGHRA and CDR2 is YSYEKL in the germline V gene. V dropped 7 bases and J dropped 4 bases, with 17 bases sitting between them. The CDR3 consists of 14 residues. CDR3 residues: CASNYDPSGYEQYF. The CDR3 coding sequence is TGCGCCAGCAACTACGACCCGTCGGGGTACGAGCAGTACTTC.

This clonotype appeared many times. DNA for the CDR3: TGTGCCAGCAGCTTAGCGGGGGCTAATGAAAAACTGTTTTTT. Encoded protein: CASSLAGANEKLFF. V and J are TRBV7-6 and TRBJ1-4; D perhaps matches TRBD1 (5 bases). Germline CDR1 SGHVS, CDR2 FNYEAQ. The length of the CDR3 is 14 residues. Trimming left V 0 bases short and J 3 bases short, with 5 bases between.

The V call is TRBV20-1, the J call TRBJ1-3; D possibly corresponds to TRBD1 (6 bases). Trimming stripped 1 base from V and 2 bases from J, with 9 bases between. Per the germline V gene, CDR1 is DFQATT and CDR2 is SNEGSKA (reference sequence). The CDR3 spans 14 residues. The CDR3 is CSARAGAAGNTIYF. The CDR3 DNA reads as TGCAGTGCTAGAGCGGGGGCAGCTGGAAACACCATATATTTT.

This clonotype was observed a handful of times. The V gene is TRBV5-1, the J gene TRBJ2-2; 9 positions match TRBD2. This CDR3 region has 16 residues. The germline CDR1 and CDR2 sequences are SGHRS and YFSETQ. Trimming cost V 2 bases and J 7 bases; bases outside gene matches: 9. CDR3 loop: CASSFRLAVSGGELFF. CDR3 coding DNA: TGCGCCAGCAGCTTTCGACTAGCGGTCTCTGGCGGGGAGCTGTTTTTT.

J is TRBJ2-1 and V is TRBV2, with TRBD2 matching over 10 bases. The CDR3 covers 14 residues. The V gene end was trimmed by 7 bases and the J gene end by 5 bases; junction bases not matched to a gene: 5. Germline V gives CDR1 SNHLY, CDR2 FYNNEI. CDR3 in DNA: TGTGCCAGCACGGAGCGGGAGGGCAACAATGAGCAGTTCTTC. Amino acids: CASTEREGNNEQFF.

As to this clonotype: Mismatch with germline at one junction end may stem from a read error. The J gene is TRBJ1-3, the V gene TRBV5-1; D remains unclear. The CDR3 is 17 amino acids. Germline V CDR1 and CDR2: SGHRS, YFSETQ. The CDR3 sequence: CDSSFGSTLSSGNTIYF. The CDR3 nucleotides are TGCGACAGCAGCTTTGGATCGACGCTATCCTCTGGAAACACCATATATTTT.

The chain carries TRBV6-6 and TRBJ2-3; 8 bases are a match to TRBD2. The CDR3 is 12 amino acids. Germline-derived CDR1 and CDR2 are MNHNY and SVGAGI (reference sequence). The ends lost 8 bases at V and 3 bases at J; junction bases unmatched: 1. DNA for the CDR3: TGTGCCAGCGTAGCGGGAACAGATACGCAGTATTTT. As protein: CASVAGTDTQYF.

This clonotype was seen a handful of times. The chain recombines TRBV7-2 with TRBJ2-1; 14 nucleotides line up with TRBD2. Germline V gene lookup returns CDR1 SGHTA and CDR2 FQGNSA. V dropped 2 bases and J dropped 7; count of bases not matched to a gene: 7. The CDR3 extends over 17 amino acids. DNA of the CDR3: TGTGCCAGCAGCTTACGGGTCTGGACTAGCGGGAGGAATGAGCAGTTCTTC. The encoded protein is CASSLRVWTSGRNEQFF.

This chain joins TRBV10-3 and TRBJ1-6; maybe TRBD1 (5 bases). Trimming left V 7 bases short and J 0 bases short, with 10 bases between. The CDR3 runs 15 residues. Germline V CDR1 and CDR2: ENHRY, SYGVKD. CDR3 region: CAIKAGSSYNSPLHF. CDR3 DNA: TGTGCCATCAAAGCAGGGAGCTCCTATAATTCACCCCTCCACTTT.

The chain combines TRBV6-5 with TRBJ1-5; D is unresolved. The germline V gene encodes CDR1 MNHEY and CDR2 SVGAGI. With 2 bases removed from V and 1 base from J, the gap between germline ends came to 15 bases. This CDR3 has 17 amino acids. The CDR3 nucleotides are TGTGCCAGCAGTTACATGCGGGGATCAGTCAGCAATCAGCCCCAGCATTTT. Translation: CASSYMRGSVSNQPQHF.

This clonotype was recorded at least ten times. The chain links TRBV20-1 to TRBJ2-1; the match to TRBD1 covers 10 bases. Germline V gives CDR1 DFQATT, CDR2 SNEGSKA (reference sequence). This CDR3 has 15 amino acids. Trimming took 7 bases from V and 7 from J; bases not matched to a gene: 13. The CDR3 DNA reads as TGCAGTGTTCCTACATCCGGGACAGGGGCGAATGAGCAGTTCTTC. Protein: CSVPTSGTGANEQFF.